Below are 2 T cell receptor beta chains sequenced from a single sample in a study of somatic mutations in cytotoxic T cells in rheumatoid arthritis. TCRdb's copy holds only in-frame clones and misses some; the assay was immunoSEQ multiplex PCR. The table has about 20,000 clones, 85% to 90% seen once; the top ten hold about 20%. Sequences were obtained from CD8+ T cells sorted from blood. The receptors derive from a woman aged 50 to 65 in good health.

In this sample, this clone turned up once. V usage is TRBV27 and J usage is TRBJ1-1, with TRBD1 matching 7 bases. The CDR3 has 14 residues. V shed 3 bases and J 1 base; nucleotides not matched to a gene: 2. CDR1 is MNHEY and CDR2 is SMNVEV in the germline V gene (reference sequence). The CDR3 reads CASSFGTENTEAFF. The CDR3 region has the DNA TGTGCCAGCAGTTTCGGGACAGAGAACACTGAAGCTTTCTTT.

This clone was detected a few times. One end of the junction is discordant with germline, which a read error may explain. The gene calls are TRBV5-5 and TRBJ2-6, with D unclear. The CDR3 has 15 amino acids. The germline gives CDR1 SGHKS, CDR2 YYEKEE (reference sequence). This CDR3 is CASSQASSGANVLTF. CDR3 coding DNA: TGCGCCAGCAGCCAAGCCAGCTCTGGGGCCAACGTCCTGACTTTC. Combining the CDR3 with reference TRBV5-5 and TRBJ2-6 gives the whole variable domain DAGVTQSPTHLIKTRGQQVTLRCSPISGHKSVSWYQQVLGQGPQFIFQYYEKEERGRGNFPDRFSARQFPNYSSELNVNALLLGDSALYLCASSQASSGANVLTFGAGSRLTVL.